The clone carrying this T cell receptor (beta chain) has only one observation. Its matching antigen is unknown. For the second PCR, which ran for roughly 7 to 11 cycles, a sample-barcoded 5' primer and a J-beta primer mix were used. TCRdb recomputed calls from the 5' RACE reads with MiXCR, one row per CDR3 protein. This table holds about 800,000 distinct CDR3 sequences, 20% to 25% found once. The data derive from a study of blood T cells in healthy people across ages. Notes on the study in general: Unsorted PBMC material precluded a definitive naive versus antigen-experienced comparison.

The same sample was also used in a study of T cells of mothers and their children. In that study: Slightly higher overlap, not significant, was seen in related mother-child pairs than in unrelated pairs.

The TCR originated in a boy between 10 and 17 years old in good health. The sequenced sample consisted of blood.

CDR3 nucleotides: TGCAGTGCTAGTGAGGGGTGGGCCAAAAACATTCAGTACTTC. Its translation is CSASEGWAKNIQYF. This chain connects TRBV20-1 to TRBJ2-4, with D perhaps being TRBD1 or TRBD2 (5 bases each). This CDR3 contains 14 residues. Trimming stripped 3 bases from V and 1 base from J, with 10 bases between. Germline V lookup: CDR1 DFQATT, CDR2 SNEGSKA (reference sequence).